What follows is one T cell receptor (beta chain) and its context. The CDR3 extends over 15 amino acids. V was clipped by 3 bases and J by 3 bases; unmatched bases: 8. Germline loops: CDR1 MRHNA, CDR2 SNTAGT. One entry per CDR3 protein, called by TCRdb with MiXCR from the 5' RACE reads. The repertoire has some 300,000 distinct CDR3 sequences, under 25% of them found once; the top ten carry roughly 23%. This specimen belongs to a study of T-cell memory formation after mild COVID-19. This receptor was obtained from a man aged 18 to 30 who had mild COVID-19 (a few samples of this study predate the infection). Cell type and time point are not known. V gene TRBV6-4 combines with J gene TRBJ2-7, with 7 bases matching TRBD1. Sequencing was performed on PBMCs or a T cell subset sorted from them (not recorded which). CDR3 protein: CASSESSGTVYEQYF. CDR3 bases: TGTGCCAGCAGTGAATCTTCCGGGACAGTCTACGAGCAGTACTTC.